This is a list of T cell receptor beta chains from one sample in a study of T cell changes during pregnancy in multiple sclerosis. Sequenced by immunoSEQ multiplex PCR; TCRdb stores in-frame clones only, minus some. The sample lists about 41,000 clones, 94% occurring once. Source: CD8+ T cells from peripheral blood mononuclear cells, taken in the third trimester of pregnancy. These receptors came from a female donor with multiple sclerosis, enrolled in a pregnancy study. The CDR3 runs from the conserved cysteine through the conserved F or W. D genes are given only for firm matches. Where a row states a size, it is once, few, many or the class of an expanded clone; other rows omit it.

clone_size	v_call	d_call	j_call	cdr3_nt	cdr3_aa
NA	TRBV19	NA	TRBJ1-1	TGTGCCAGTAGTTACAGGGCGAACACTGAAGCTTTCTTT	CASSYRANTEAFF
NA	TRBV5-1	NA	TRBJ2-3	TGCGCCAGCAGCTTGGATAGACACATAAACACAGATACGCAGTATTTT	CASSLDRHINTDTQYF
many	TRBV29-1	NA	TRBJ2-5	TGCAGCGTTCCCCCACAGAACCACGCACAAGAGACCCAGTACTTC	CSVPPQNHAQETQYF
once	TRBV27	NA	TRBJ1-2	TGTGCCAGCAGTTTAGGGGGGTCCGTCTATGGCTACACCTTC	CASSLGGSVYGYTF
NA	TRBV5-1	NA	TRBJ2-5	TGCGCCAGCAGCTTACAGGGTATAGAGACCCAGTACTTC	CASSLQGIETQYF
NA	TRBV7-8	NA	TRBJ1-5	TGTGCCAGCAGCTCGACAGCCTATAGCAATCAGCCCCAGCATTTT	CASSSTAYSNQPQHF
NA	TRBV7-3	NA	TRBJ2-3	TGTGCCAGCAGCCTAGGACTAAGGAACACAGATACGCAGTATTTT	CASSLGLRNTDTQYF
NA	TRBV2	NA	TRBJ2-1	TGTGCCAGCAGGGGACTGGGGGTAGCGACATACAATGAGCAGTTCTTC	CASRGLGVATYNEQFF
NA	TRBV21-1	NA	TRBJ2-3	TGTGCCAGCAGCAAAATACCGGAGAAAGGCGGGGACACAGATACGCAGTATTTT	CASSKIPEKGGDTDTQYF
NA	TRBV6-5	NA	TRBJ1-5	TGTGCCAGCAGTTATGGGCAGGGGTCGCAGCCCCAGCATTTT	CASSYGQGSQPQHF
NA	TRBV28	TRBD1	TRBJ2-7	TGTGCCAGCAGAACACCGGGACAGGGAACCTACGAGCAGTACTTC	CASRTPGQGTYEQYF
NA	TRBV9	TRBD1	TRBJ2-1	TGTGCCAGCAGCGACCGGGACAGACATAATGAGCAGTTCTTC	CASSDRDRHNEQFF
NA	TRBV5-6	TRBD1	TRBJ1-2	TGTGCCAGCAGCTTGAGAGGTCTTTGGACAGGGGGAGATGGCTACACCTTC	CASSLRGLWTGGDGYTF
NA	TRBV28	NA	TRBJ1-5	TGTGCCAGCACCCAGGGGTTCGATCAGCCCCAGCATTTT	CASTQGFDQPQHF
NA	TRBV28	TRBD1	TRBJ2-7	TGTGCCAGCAGTTTAGGCCAGGGGGCCTACGAGCAGTACTTC	CASSLGQGAYEQYF
NA	TRBV29-1	TRBD1	TRBJ1-1	TGCAGCGTGGAAACAGGGGTTGACACTGAAGCTTTCTTT	CSVETGVDTEAFF
NA	TRBV5-1	TRBD2	TRBJ2-1	TGCGCCAGCAGCTTGGGGAGACTAGCGGGAGTCTCTCTGGTGAATGAGCAGTTCTTC	CASSLGRLAGVSLVNEQFF
medium-sized	TRBV28	NA	TRBJ1-5	TGTGCCAGCAGTCCAGAGGGTTTTCAGCCCCAGCATTTT	CASSPEGFQPQHF
NA	TRBV18	TRBD1	TRBJ1-2	TGTGCCAGCTCACCACCGCAACAGGGGGCTTATGGCTACACCTTC	CASSPPQQGAYGYTF
NA	TRBV28	TRBD1	TRBJ2-6	TGTGCCAGCAGTTTGGACAGGGGGCGGTCTGGGGCCAACGTCCTGACTTTC	CASSLDRGRSGANVLTF
NA	TRBV29-1	NA	TRBJ1-1	TGCAGCGTTGTAAGTGAGACGGGGGACACTGAAGCTTTCTTT	CSVVSETGDTEAFF
NA	TRBV19	NA	TRBJ1-1	TGTGCCAGTAGCGAAGCGGCAAACACTGAAGCTTTCTTT	CASSEAANTEAFF
NA	TRBV11-2	NA	TRBJ2-5	TGTGCCAGCAGCTTAGGTCCAGGGATTATGGAGACCCAGTACTTC	CASSLGPGIMETQYF
NA	TRBV7-8	NA	TRBJ1-4	TGTGCCAGCAGCCCTGCGACAGATGAAAAACTGTTTTTT	CASSPATDEKLFF
NA	TRBV30	TRBD2	TRBJ2-7	TGTGCCTGGAGTGTGGGGACTAGCGGGACCACTCAATATTACGAGCAGTACTTC	CAWSVGTSGTTQYYEQYF
NA	TRBV7-9	NA	TRBJ2-7	TGTGCCAGCAGCTTTGGGGCAGGGGTCGACGAGCAGTACTTC	CASSFGAGVDEQYF
NA	TRBV11-2	TRBD1	TRBJ2-7	TGTGCCAGCAGCTTAGTCGGGACAGGGTCCTACGAGCAGTACTTC	CASSLVGTGSYEQYF
NA	TRBV5-1	NA	TRBJ2-5	TGCGCCAGCAGCTCCCCCGGGGAGCCTCGGTGGGAGACCCAGTACTTC	CASSSPGEPRWETQYF
NA	TRBV27	TRBD2	TRBJ2-5	TGTGCCAGCGGGGGGGTTGAGACCCAGTACTTC	CASGGVETQYF
NA	TRBV30	NA	TRBJ1-1	TGTGCCTGGAGTTACAGGGCGATGATGAACACTGAAGCTTTCTTT	CAWSYRAMMNTEAFF
NA	TRBV5-1	NA	TRBJ2-7	TGCGCCAGCAGCTTGTACAGTACCTACGAGCAGTACTTC	CASSLYSTYEQYF
NA	TRBV19	NA	TRBJ2-7	TGTGCCAGTAGTAACAGGGAGTACGAGCAGTACTTC	CASSNREYEQYF